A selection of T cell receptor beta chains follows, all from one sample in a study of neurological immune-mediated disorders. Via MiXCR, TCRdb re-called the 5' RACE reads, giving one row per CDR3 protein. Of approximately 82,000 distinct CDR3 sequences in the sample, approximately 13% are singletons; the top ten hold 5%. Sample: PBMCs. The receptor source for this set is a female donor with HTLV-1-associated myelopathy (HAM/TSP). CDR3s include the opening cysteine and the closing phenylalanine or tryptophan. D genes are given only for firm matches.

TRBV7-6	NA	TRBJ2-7	CASSLLVDEQYF
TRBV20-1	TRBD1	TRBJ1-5	CSARDRNPDQPQHF
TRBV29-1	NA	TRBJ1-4	CSVVFAGAISTNEKLFF
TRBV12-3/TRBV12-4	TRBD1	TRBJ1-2	CASSFEGQGYGYTF
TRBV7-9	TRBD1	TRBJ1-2	CASSRIDRGHESNYGYTF
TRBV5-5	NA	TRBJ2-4	CASSFSVVAENIQYF
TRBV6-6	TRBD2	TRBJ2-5	CASSYIIPGGETQYF
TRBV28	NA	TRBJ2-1	CASSFTGRYNEQFF
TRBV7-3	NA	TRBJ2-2	CASSLGGPTGELFF
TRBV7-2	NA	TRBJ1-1	CASSLARAENTEAFF
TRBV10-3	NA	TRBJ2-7	CAISESGYRVAYEQYF
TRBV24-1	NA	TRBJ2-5	CATSDPTRHQETQYF
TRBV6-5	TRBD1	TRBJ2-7	CASSRTGRSYEQYF
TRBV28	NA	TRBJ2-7	CASRDDIYEQYF
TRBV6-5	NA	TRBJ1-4	CADELATNEKLFF
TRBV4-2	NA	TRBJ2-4	CASSQDIGGIQYF
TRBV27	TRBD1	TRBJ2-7	CASSLSGGQGGEQYF
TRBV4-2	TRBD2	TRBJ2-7	CASSQGSGAHEQYF
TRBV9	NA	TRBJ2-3	CASSVWKGEADTQYF
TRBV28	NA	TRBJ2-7	CASSLSQGSYEQYF
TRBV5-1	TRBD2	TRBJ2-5	CASSLTSGGPWETQYF
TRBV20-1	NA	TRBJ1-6	CSARGLFPYNSPLHF
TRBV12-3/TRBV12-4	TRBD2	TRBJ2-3	CASNRGGSSTDTQYF
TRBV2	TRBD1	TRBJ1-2	CASLTGGYGYTF
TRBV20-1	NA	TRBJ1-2	CSACWPDSHRVTNYGYTF
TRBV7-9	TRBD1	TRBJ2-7	CASSRPGGQLYEQYF
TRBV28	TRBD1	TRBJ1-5	CASSLRDRVNQPQHF
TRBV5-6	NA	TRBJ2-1	CASGPIDEQFF
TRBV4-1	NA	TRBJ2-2	CASSQDPSGTLRPGELFF
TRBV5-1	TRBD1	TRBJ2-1	CASSPGQRNNEQFF
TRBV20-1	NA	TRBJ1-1	CSWLKNTEAFF
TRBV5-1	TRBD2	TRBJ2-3	CASSHGTSGGLRTDTQYF
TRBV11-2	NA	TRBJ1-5	CASSPDSRHSNQPQHF
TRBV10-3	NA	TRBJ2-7	CAISRTDSYEQYF
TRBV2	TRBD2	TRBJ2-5	CASGRTSGGEKQQETQYF
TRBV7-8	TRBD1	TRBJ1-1	CASSLNRGRNTEAFF
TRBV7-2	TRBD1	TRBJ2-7	CASSGTGYEQYF
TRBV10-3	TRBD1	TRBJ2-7	CAIRGGTGLGEQYF
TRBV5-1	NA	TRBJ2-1	CASSLGGAAYNEQFF
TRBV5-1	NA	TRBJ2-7	CASSLGTGPAYEQYF
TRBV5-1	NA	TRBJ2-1	CASSLLPGAREQFF